This T cell receptor (beta chain) was recovered during a study of vaccination effects on CD4 cells after COVID-19. As for the study in general: Sampling occurred a median 72 days post second dose, range 14 to 241. Study conclusions and caveats: Nearly all vaccine-induced clones in healthy recipients recognized only SARS-CoV-2.

Clones were read by immunoSEQ multiplex PCR, and TCRdb kept only the in-frame ones, dropping some. The repertoire includes 65,000 to 70,000 clones, 76% of them detected once, and more than 0.9% sits in the top ten. Turning to this clone: The target antigen is unknown.

CD4+ T cells specific for antigen were expanded with viral peptide pools by the ViraFEST assay before sequencing. The authors isolated CD4+ T cells after around nine days of culture. Either the BNT162b2 or mRNA-1273 vaccine was given to participants in two doses. Vaccine recipients lacked prior SARS-CoV-2 infection and had negative nucleocapsid antibodies. Half-medium replacement with IL-2 medium occurred on days 3 and 7. V dropped 2 bases and J dropped 8 bases, with 10 bases sitting between them. Germline V gives CDR1 WNHNN, CDR2 SYGVQD (reference sequence). The CDR3 has 13 amino acids. This receptor was identified in a human donor who received a COVID-19 vaccine. V is TRBV10-1 and J is TRBJ2-1; perhaps TRBD2 as D (7 bases). The sample consisted of CD4+ T cells from PBMCs cultured with HCoV-OC43 spike peptides, taken after COVID-19 vaccination. Subset noted: HCoV-OC43 spike overlapping peptide pool stimulation. The CDR3, as DNA: TGCGCCAGCAGTGAGGGGGGGGGCTATGAGCAGTTCTTC. Amino acid sequence: CASSEGGGYEQFF.